A selection of T cell receptor beta chains follows, all from one sample in a study of cytomegalovirus exposure and HLA in healthy donors. Repertoires were generated with immunoSEQ multiplex PCR, while TCRdb's copy carries only in-frame clones and drops some. The data show approximately 160,000 clones, with roughly 78% seen just once and approximately 13% held by the top ten. Sequencing was carried out using PBMCs. The receptor source for this set is a woman between 45 and 60 years old in good health and CMV-seropositive. Both conserved end residues are part of each CDR3. A D gene is named only where the DNA matches it firmly. Size is stated for part of the rows, as once, few or many counts, or as a class when the clone is expanded.

v_gene	d_gene	j_gene	abundance	CDR3nt	CDR3aa
TRBV2	NA	TRBJ2-7	NA	TGTGCCAGCACCCCGGACTGGAGCTCCTACGAGCAGTACTTC	CASTPDWSSYEQYF
TRBV11-2	TRBD1	TRBJ1-3	NA	TGTGCCAGCAGCGAGGACAGGGCGGGAGGAAACACCATATATTTT	CASSEDRAGGNTIYF
TRBV27	NA	TRBJ1-2	NA	TGTGCCAGCAGTCCAGGGGTTATTGGCTATGGCTACACCTTC	CASSPGVIGYGYTF
TRBV5-1	NA	TRBJ2-3	NA	TGCGCCAGCAGCCCCGGAAACCCCGCGGGCACAGATACGCAGTATTTT	CASSPGNPAGTDTQYF
TRBV5-1	TRBD1	TRBJ1-6	NA	TGCGCCAGCAGCCGTGGGACAGCGGGTAGGGGGGATTCACCCCTCCACTTT	CASSRGTAGRGDSPLHF
TRBV27	NA	TRBJ2-1	NA	TGTGCCAGTACAGGGAATTCCTACAATGAGCAGTTCTTC	CASTGNSYNEQFF
TRBV2	NA	TRBJ1-2	NA	TGTGCCAGCACGCAAGCCGGGACACCCAACTATGGCTACACCTTC	CASTQAGTPNYGYTF
TRBV11-2	NA	TRBJ1-1	NA	TGTGCCAGCAGCTTAGCGGGGGGAGGGACTGAAGCTTTCTTT	CASSLAGGGTEAFF
TRBV2	NA	TRBJ2-7	NA	TGTGCCAGCAGTGAAGCGCTTATGGCATTCTACGAGCAGTACTTC	CASSEALMAFYEQYF
TRBV4-1	TRBD1	TRBJ1-2	once	TGCGCCAGCAGCCAAGAGCAGGGGGCGGGCTATGGCTACACCTTC	CASSQEQGAGYGYTF
TRBV7-9	NA	TRBJ2-2	NA	TGTGCCAGCAGCTTAAGAGTGTCGAACACCGGGGAGCTGTTTTTT	CASSLRVSNTGELFF
TRBV10-3	NA	TRBJ2-7	NA	TGTGCCATCAGTGAGTCCGTGAGCGAGCAGTACTTC	CAISESVSEQYF
TRBV11-3	TRBD2	TRBJ2-7	NA	TGTGCCAGCAGCTTGTCTAGCGGGGATTACGAGCAGTACTTC	CASSLSSGDYEQYF
TRBV6-6	NA	TRBJ1-5	NA	TGTGCCAGCCGGGATAGCAATCAGCCCCAGCATTTT	CASRDSNQPQHF
TRBV2	NA	TRBJ2-3	NA	TGTGCCAGCAGTGCCCGGTCAGATACGCAGTATTTT	CASSARSDTQYF
TRBV7-3	TRBD2	TRBJ2-3	NA	TGTGCCAGCAGCCTGGCCGGACTAGACACAGATACGCAGTATTTT	CASSLAGLDTDTQYF
TRBV2	TRBD2	TRBJ2-1	NA	TGTGCCAGCAGACGACTAGCGGGGGGGGGCTCCTACAATGAGCAGTTCTTC	CASRRLAGGGSYNEQFF
TRBV7-9	NA	TRBJ1-2	NA	TGTGCCAGCAGCTTAGGGGCAGGGCGTGGCTACACCTTC	CASSLGAGRGYTF
TRBV9	TRBD1	TRBJ2-1	NA	TGTGCCAGCAGCCCAGGGACAGGGAGGGGCTCCTACAATGAGCAGTTCTTC	CASSPGTGRGSYNEQFF
TRBV5-1	NA	TRBJ2-6	NA	TGCGCCAGCAGCTGGCAGTCATCTGGTAACTCTGGGGCCAACGTCCTGACTTTC	CASSWQSSGNSGANVLTF
TRBV5-1	TRBD1	TRBJ2-3	NA	TGCGCCAGCAGCTCCGAACTGGACAGGGCCGGAGATACGCAGTATTTT	CASSSELDRAGDTQYF
TRBV15	NA	TRBJ2-3	NA	TGTGCCACCAGCAGAGACGGGACTAGCACAGATACGCAGTATTTT	CATSRDGTSTDTQYF
TRBV11-2	NA	TRBJ1-6	NA	TGTGCCAGCAGCCCAAACGGGAATTGGAAGTCACCCCTCCACTTT	CASSPNGNWKSPLHF
TRBV19	NA	TRBJ2-7	NA	TGTGCCAGTAGGGCTGACAGGACATCCTACGAGCAGTACTTC	CASRADRTSYEQYF
TRBV2	NA	TRBJ1-6	NA	TGTGCCACCATAGGAGAATCCTATAATTCACCCCTCCACTTT	CATIGESYNSPLHF